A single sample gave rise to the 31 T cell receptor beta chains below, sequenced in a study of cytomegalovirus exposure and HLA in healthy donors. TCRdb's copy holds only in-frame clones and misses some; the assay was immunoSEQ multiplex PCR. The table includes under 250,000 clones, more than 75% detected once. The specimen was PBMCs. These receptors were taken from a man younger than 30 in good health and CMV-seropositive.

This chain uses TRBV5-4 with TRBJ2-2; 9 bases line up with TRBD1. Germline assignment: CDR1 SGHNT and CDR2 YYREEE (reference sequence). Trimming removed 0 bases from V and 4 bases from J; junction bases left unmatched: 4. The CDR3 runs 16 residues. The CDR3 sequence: CASSLGAGQGTGELFF. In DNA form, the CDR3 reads TGTGCCAGCAGCTTGGGTGCGGGACAGGGCACCGGGGAGCTGTTTTTT.

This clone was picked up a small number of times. The CDR3 is CASSLQGNYGYTF. The CDR3 DNA sequence: TGTGCCAGCAGTTTACAGGGCAACTATGGCTACACCTTC. The chain has TRBV27 and TRBJ1-2, with D maybe TRBD1 (5 bases). The CDR3 sequence is 13 residues long. V was clipped by 2 bases and J by 2 bases, with 6 bases between them. Germline CDR1 and CDR2: MNHEY and SMNVEV (reference sequence).

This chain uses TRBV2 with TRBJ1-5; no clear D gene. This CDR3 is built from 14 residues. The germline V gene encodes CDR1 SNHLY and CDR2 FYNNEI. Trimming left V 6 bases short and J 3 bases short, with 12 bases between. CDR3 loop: CASSVELTNQPQHF. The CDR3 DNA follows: TGTGCCAGCAGCGTCGAGCTGACCAATCAGCCCCAGCATTTT.

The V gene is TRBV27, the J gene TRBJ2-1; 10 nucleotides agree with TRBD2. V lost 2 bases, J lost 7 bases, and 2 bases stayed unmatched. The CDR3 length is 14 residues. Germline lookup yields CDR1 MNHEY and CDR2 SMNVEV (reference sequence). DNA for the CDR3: TGTGCCAGCAGTTTACAACTAGCGGGAAATGAGCAGTTCTTC. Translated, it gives CASSLQLAGNEQFF.

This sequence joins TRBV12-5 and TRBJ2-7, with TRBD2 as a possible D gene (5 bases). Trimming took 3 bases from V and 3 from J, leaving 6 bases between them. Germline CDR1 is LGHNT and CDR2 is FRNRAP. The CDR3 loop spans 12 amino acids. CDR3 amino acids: CASGFTSYEQYF. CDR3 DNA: TGTGCTAGTGGTTTTACTAGCTACGAGCAGTACTTC.

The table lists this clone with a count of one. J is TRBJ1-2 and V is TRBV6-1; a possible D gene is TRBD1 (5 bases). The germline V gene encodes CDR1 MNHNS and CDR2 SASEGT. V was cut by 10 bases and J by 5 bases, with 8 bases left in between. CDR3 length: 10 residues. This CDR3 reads CATREYGYTF. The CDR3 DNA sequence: TGTGCCACCAGGGAGTATGGCTACACCTTC.

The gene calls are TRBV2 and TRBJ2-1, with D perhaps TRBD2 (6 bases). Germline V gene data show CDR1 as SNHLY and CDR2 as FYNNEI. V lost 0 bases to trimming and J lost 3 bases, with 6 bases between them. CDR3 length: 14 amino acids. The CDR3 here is CASSEATSYNEQFF. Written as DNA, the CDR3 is TGTGCCAGCAGTGAAGCGACTAGCTACAATGAGCAGTTCTTC.

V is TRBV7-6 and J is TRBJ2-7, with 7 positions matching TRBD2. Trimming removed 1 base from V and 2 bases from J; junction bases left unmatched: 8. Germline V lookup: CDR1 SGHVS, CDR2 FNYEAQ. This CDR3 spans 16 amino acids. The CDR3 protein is CASSLGAVSGPYEQYF. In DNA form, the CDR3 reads TGTGCCAGCAGCTTAGGGGCCGTTAGCGGGCCCTACGAGCAGTACTTC.

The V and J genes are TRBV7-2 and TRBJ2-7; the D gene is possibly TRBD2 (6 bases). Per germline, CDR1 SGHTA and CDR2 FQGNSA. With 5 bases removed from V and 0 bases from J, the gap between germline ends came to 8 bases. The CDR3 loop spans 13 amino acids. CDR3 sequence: CASSRDFSYEQYF. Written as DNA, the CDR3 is TGTGCCAGCAGCCGGGACTTCTCCTACGAGCAGTACTTC.

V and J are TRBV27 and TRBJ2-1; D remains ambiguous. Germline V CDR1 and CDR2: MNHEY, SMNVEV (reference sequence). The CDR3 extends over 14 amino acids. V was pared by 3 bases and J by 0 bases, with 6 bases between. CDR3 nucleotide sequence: TGTGCCAGCAGTTTCGCTAGCTCCTACAATGAGCAGTTCTTC. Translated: CASSFASSYNEQFF.

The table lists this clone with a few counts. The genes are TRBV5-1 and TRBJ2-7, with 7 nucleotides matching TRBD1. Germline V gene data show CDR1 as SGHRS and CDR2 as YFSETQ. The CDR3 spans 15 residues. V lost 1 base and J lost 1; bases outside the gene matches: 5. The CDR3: CASSLFGTDSYEQYF. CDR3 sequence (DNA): TGCGCCAGCAGCTTGTTCGGGACAGATTCCTACGAGCAGTACTTC.

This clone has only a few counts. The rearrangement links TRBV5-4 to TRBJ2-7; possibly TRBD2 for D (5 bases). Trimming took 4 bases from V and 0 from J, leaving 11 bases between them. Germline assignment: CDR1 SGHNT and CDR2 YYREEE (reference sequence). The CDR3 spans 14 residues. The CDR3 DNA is TGTGCCAGCAGCAAAAGCCGGGACTCCTACGAGCAGTACTTC. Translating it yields CASSKSRDSYEQYF.

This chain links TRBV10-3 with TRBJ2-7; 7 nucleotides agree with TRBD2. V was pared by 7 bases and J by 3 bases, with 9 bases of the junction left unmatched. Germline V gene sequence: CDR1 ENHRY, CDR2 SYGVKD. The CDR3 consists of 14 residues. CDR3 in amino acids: CAITSAGSRYEQYF. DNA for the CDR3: TGTGCCATCACCTCAGCGGGATCTCGCTACGAGCAGTACTTC.

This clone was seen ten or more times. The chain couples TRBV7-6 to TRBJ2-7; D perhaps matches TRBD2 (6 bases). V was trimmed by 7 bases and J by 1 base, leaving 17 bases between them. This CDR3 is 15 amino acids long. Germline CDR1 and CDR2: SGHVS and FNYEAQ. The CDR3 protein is CASTPSPEGSYEQYF. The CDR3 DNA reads TGTGCCAGCACCCCAAGCCCGGAGGGATCCTACGAGCAGTACTTC.

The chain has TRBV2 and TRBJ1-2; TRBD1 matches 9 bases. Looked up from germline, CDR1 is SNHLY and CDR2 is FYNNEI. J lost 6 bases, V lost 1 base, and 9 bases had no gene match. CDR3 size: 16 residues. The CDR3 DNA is TGTGCCAGCAGTGAAGACTTTGGAACAGGGGGCGATGGCTACACCTTC. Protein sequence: CASSEDFGTGGDGYTF.

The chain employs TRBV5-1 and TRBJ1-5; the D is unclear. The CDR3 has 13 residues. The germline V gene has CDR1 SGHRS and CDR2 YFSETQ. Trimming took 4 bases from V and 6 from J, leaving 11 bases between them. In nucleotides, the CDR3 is TGCGCCAGCAGCCCTGGACTCGGTCAGCCCCAGCATTTT. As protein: CASSPGLGQPQHF.

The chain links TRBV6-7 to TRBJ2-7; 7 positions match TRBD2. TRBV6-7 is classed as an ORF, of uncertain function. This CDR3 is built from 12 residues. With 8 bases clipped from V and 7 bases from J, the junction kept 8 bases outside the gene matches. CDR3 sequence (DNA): TGTGCCAGCCGGGGACTACCCTTAGAGCAGTACTTC. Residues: CASRGLPLEQYF.

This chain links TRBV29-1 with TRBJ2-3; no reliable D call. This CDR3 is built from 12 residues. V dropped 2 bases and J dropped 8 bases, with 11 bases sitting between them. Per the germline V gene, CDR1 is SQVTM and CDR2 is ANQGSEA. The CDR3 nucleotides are TGCAGCGTTGAACTACATCCGACTACGCAGTATTTT. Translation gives CSVELHPTTQYF.

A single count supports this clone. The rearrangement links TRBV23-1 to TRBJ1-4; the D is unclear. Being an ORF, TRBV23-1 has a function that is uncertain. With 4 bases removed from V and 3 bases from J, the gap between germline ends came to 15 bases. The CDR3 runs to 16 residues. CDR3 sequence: CASSRCTTGSNEKLFF. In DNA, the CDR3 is TGCGCCAGCAGTCGATGCACCACCGGGTCTAATGAAAAACTGTTTTTT.

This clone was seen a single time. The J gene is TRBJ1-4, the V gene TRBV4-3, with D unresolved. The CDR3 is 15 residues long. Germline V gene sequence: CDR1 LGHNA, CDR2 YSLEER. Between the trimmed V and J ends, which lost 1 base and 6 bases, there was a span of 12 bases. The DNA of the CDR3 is TGCGCCAGCAGCCAAGTTCCAGGTTCGGATGAAAAACTGTTTTTT. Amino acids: CASSQVPGSDEKLFF.

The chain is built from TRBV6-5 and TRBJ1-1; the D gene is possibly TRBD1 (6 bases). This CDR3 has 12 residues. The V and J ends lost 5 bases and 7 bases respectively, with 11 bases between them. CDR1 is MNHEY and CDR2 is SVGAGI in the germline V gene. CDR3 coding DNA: TGTGCCAGCAGTACCACAGGGCTTGAAGCTTTCTTT. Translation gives CASSTTGLEAFF.

The CDR3 nucleotides are TGTGCCAGCTCACCAGGAGGGACCGGGGAGCTGTTTTTT. Protein sequence: CASSPGGTGELFF. V is TRBV18 and J is TRBJ2-2, with TRBD2 as a possible D gene (6 bases). From germline, CDR1 is KGHSH and CDR2 LQKENI. Trimming shortened V by 2 bases and J by 5 bases, and 6 bases separated the two germline ends. This CDR3 contains 13 residues. The entire variable domain, with the rest obtained from reference TRBV18 and TRBJ2-2, is as follows: NAGVMQNPRHLVRRRGQEARLRCSPMKGHSHVYWYRQLPEEGLKFMVYLQKENIIDESGMPKERFSAEFPKEGPSILRIQQVVRGDSAAYFCASSPGGTGELFFGEGSRLTVL.

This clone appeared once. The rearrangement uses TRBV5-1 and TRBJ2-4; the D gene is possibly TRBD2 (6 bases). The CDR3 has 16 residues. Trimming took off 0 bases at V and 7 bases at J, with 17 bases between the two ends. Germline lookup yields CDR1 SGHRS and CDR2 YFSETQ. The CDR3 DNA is TGCGCCAGCAGCTTGGGCCCCCTAGCGCCCCGGAACATTCAGTACTTC. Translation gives CASSLGPLAPRNIQYF.

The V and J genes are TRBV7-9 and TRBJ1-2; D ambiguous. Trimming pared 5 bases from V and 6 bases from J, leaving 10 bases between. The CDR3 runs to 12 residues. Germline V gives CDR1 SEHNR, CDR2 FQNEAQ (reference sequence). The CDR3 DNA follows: TGTGCCAGCAGCAGAATGGCCAATGGCTACACCTTC. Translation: CASSRMANGYTF.

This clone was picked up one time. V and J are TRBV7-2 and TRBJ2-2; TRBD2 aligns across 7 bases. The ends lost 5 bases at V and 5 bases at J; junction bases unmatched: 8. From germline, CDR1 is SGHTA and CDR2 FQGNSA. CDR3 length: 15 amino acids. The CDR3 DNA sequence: TGTGCCAGCAGCCTCCGCGGGGGAAGGACCGGGGAGCTGTTTTTT. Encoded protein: CASSLRGGRTGELFF. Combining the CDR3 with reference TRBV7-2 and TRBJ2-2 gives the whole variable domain GAGVSQSPSNKVTEKGKDVELRCDPISGHTALYWYRQSLGQGLEFLIYFQGNSAPDKSGLPSDRFSAERTGGSVSTLTIQRTQQEDSAVYLCASSLRGGRTGELFFGEGSRLTVL.

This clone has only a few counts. The CDR3 protein is CASSLAHGGSYEQYF. The CDR3 DNA reads TGTGCCAGCAGCTTAGCGCATGGGGGATCCTACGAGCAGTACTTC. The chain uses TRBV7-9 and TRBJ2-7; D could derive from TRBD1 or TRBD2 (5 bases each). Germline CDR1 reads SEHNR; CDR2 reads FQNEAQ (reference sequence). The V and J ends lost 0 bases and 1 base respectively, with 10 bases between them. The length of the CDR3 is 15 residues.

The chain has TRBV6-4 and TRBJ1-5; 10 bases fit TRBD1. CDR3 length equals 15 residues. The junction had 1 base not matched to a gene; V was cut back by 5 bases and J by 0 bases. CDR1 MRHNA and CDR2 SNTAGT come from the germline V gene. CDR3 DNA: TGTGCCAGCAGTAGGACAGGGGGTAGCAATCAGCCCCAGCATTTT. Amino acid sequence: CASSRTGGSNQPQHF.

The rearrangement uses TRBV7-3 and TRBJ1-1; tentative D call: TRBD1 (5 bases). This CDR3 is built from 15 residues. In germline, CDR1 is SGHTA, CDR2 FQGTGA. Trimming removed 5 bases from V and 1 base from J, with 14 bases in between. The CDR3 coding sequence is TGTGCCAGCAGCCCCCGGGGACGGGAGAACACTGAAGCTTTCTTT. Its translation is CASSPRGRENTEAFF.

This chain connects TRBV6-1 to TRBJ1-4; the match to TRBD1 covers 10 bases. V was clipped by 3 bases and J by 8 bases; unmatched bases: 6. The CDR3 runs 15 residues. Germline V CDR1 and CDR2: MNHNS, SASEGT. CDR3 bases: TGTGCCAGCAGTGACCCGACAGGGGGCAAAGAAAAACTGTTTTTT. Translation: CASSDPTGGKEKLFF.

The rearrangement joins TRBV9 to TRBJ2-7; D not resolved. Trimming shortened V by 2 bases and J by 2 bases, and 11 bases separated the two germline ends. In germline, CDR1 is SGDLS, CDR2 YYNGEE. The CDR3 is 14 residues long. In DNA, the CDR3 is TGTGCCAGCAGCGTTACTTCGAATGCCTACGAGCAGTACTTC. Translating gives CASSVTSNAYEQYF.

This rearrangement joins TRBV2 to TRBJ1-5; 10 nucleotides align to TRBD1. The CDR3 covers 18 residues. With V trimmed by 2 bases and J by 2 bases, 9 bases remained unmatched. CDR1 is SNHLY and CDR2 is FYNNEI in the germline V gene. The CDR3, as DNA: TGTGCCAGCAGTGAAAGTTTTCCCGGGACAGGGGGCAATCAGCCCCAGCATTTT. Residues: CASSESFPGTGGNQPQHF.